This TCR beta chain was captured by sequencing in a study of cytomegalovirus exposure and HLA in healthy donors. Findings and caveats of the study: With high specificity and sensitivity, the classifier reportedly diagnosed cytomegalovirus status.

The V end lost 0 bases, the J end lost 2 bases, and 7 bases lay between the germline ends. Germline CDR1 KGHSH, CDR2 LQKENI. CDR3 length: 14 residues. On this clone itself: Antigen specificity is unknown.

This table comes from immunoSEQ multiplex PCR, and its TCRdb copy is limited to in-frame clones, with some not included. The data hold about 360,000 clones, with just over 85% observed a single time. Material: PBMCs. This sequence joins TRBV18 and TRBJ1-1; D gene unclear. This sequence was found in a woman in her late teens or twenties in good health and CMV-seronegative. The CDR3 DNA sequence: TGTGCCAGCTCACCACCGGGCACCAACACTGAAGCTTTCTTT. It specifies CASSPPGTNTEAFF. Drawing the rest from reference TRBV18 and TRBJ1-1, the complete variable domain is NAGVMQNPRHLVRRRGQEARLRCSPMKGHSHVYWYRQLPEEGLKFMVYLQKENIIDESGMPKERFSAEFPKEGPSILRIQQVVRGDSAAYFCASSPPGTNTEAFFGQGTRLTVV.